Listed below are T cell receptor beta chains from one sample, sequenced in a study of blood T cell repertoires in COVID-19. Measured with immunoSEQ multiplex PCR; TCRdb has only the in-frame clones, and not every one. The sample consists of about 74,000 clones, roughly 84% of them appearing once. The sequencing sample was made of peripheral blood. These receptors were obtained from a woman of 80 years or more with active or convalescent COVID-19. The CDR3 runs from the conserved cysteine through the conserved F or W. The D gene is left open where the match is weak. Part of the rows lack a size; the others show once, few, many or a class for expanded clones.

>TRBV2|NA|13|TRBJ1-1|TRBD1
TGTGCCAGCATACGACAGGGGCTCACTGAAGCTTTCTTT
CASIRQGLTEAFF
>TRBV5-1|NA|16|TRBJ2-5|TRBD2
TGCGCCAGCAGCTGGCAGGGAGGGAAGGAGGAAGAGACCCAGTACTTC
CASSWQGGKEEETQYF
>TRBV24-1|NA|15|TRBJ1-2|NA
TGTGCCACCAGTGATCCCCGGGGGGGCGACTATGGCTACACCTTC
CATSDPRGGDYGYTF
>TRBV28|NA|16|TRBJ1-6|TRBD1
TGTGCCAGCAGTGTGCCATCTGGGCAGGGGGATTCACCCCTCCACTTT
CASSVPSGQGDSPLHF
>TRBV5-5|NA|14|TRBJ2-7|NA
TGTGCCAGCAGCTTGGTCCCGGAGGCCCACGAGCAGTACTTC
CASSLVPEAHEQYF
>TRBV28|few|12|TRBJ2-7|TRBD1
TGTGCCAGCAGTGCGGACAGGGACGAGCAGTACTTC
CASSADRDEQYF
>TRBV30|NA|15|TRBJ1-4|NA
TGTGCCTGGAGTACTGTACAAGGAGATAATGAAAAACTGTTTTTT
CAWSTVQGDNEKLFF
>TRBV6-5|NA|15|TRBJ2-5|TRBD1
TGTGCCAGCAGTCCTACAGGGGGAAGGGAGGAGACCCAGTACTTC
CASSPTGGREETQYF
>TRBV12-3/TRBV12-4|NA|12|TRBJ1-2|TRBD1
TGTGCCAGCAGCCCTTCGACAGGGGGCTACACCTTC
CASSPSTGGYTF
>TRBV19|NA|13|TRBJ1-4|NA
TGTGCCAGTAAGAAGGAGGTTATTGAAAAACTGTTTTTT
CASKKEVIEKLFF
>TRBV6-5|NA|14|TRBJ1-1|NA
TGTGCCAGCAGAACGACACAATTGAACACTGAAGCTTTCTTT
CASRTTQLNTEAFF
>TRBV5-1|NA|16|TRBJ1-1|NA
TGCGCCAGCAGCTTGTTGCCTTCTATGGGAGGCACTGAAGCTTTCTTT
CASSLLPSMGGTEAFF
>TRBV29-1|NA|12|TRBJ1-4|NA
TGCAGCGTTTCATACGGGGATGAAAAACTGTTTTTT
CSVSYGDEKLFF
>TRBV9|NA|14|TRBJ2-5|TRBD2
TGTGCCAGCAGCGCCGGGACTAGCGGGGAGACCCAGTACTTC
CASSAGTSGETQYF
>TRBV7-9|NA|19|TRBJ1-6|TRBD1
TGTGCCAGCAGCCCCGACAAACTCGGGACAGGTCCATATAATTCACCCCTCCACTTT
CASSPDKLGTGPYNSPLHF
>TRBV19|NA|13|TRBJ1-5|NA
TGTGCCAGTAGTCTTGTCGGGAGACAGCCCCAGCATTTT
CASSLVGRQPQHF
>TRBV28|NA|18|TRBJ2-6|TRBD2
TGTGCCAGCAGTTCCCATAGCGGGGGGGCGTCTGGGGCCAACGTCCTGACTTTC
CASSSHSGGASGANVLTF
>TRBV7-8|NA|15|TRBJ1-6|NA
TGTGCCAGCAGCTTGGTTTGGGGAGCTGATACACCCCTCCACTTT
CASSLVWGADTPLHF
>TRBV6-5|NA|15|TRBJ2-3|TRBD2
TGTGCCAGCAGTTACCGGGGGGGCCCCACAGATACGCAGTATTTT
CASSYRGGPTDTQYF
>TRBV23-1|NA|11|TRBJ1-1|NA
TGCGCCAGCCCGCGGGACACTGAAGCTTTCTTT
CASPRDTEAFF
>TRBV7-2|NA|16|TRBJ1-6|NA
TGTGCCAGCAGCTCCCGGGAGGGGGCCTATAATTCACCCCTCCACTTT
CASSSREGAYNSPLHF
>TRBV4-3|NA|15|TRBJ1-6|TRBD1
TGCGCCAGCAGCCAGACCCGGGACAGTAATTCACCCCTCCACTTT
CASSQTRDSNSPLHF
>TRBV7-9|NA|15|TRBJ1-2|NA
TGTGCCAGCAGCCCTAGGGGGGGACTTAACTATGGCTACACCTTC
CASSPRGGLNYGYTF
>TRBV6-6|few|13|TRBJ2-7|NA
TGTGCCAGCAGTCCAAGGGAGGTCTCCGAGCAGTACTTC
CASSPREVSEQYF
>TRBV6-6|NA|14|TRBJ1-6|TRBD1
TGTGCCAGCAGTCCCGGGACAGAGGATTCACCCCTCCACTTT
CASSPGTEDSPLHF
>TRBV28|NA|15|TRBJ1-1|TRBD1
TGTGCCAGCAGTTTCACAACAGGGGGAAAGTTTGAAGCTTTCTTT
CASSFTTGGKFEAFF
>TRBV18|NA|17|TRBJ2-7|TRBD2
TGTGCCAGCTCACCTCCAAGGGGAGGGACCCTCGGGGACGAGCAGTACTTC
CASSPPRGGTLGDEQYF
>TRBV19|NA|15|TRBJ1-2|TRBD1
TGTGCCAGTAGTATAGCCGGGACAGGGGACTATGGCTACACCTTC
CASSIAGTGDYGYTF
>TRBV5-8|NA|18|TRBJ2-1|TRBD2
TGTGCCAGCAGCTTATCATCTCCTACTAGCGGAGCCTACAATGAGCAGTTCTTC
CASSLSSPTSGAYNEQFF
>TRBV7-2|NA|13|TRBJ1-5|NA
TGTGCCAGCAGCCTTGACAGAAATCAGCCCCAGCATTTT
CASSLDRNQPQHF